The T cell receptor beta chain under discussion was sequenced for a study of regulatory T cells in long-lasting Graves disease. Study details: Graves' patients, diagnosed recently, had received antithyroid drugs under 3 months. The study, taken as a whole, reports: TRBV28 was favored in persistent disease, as were TRBJ1-2 and TRBJ2-5.

Noted time point: newly diagnosed GD, antithyroid drugs for less than 3 months. PBMC-extracted RNA yielded the TCR library. This CDR3 has 16 amino acids. Germline CDR1 is LNHDA and CDR2 is SQIVND (reference sequence). The junction had 6 bases not matched to a gene; V was cut back by 1 base and J by 7 bases. Investigators prepared the TCR beta libraries by applying iRepertoire HTBI primers and Arm-PCR of CDR3 regions. TCRdb independently ran MiXCR on the multiplex PCR reads; one entry per CDR3 protein. The profile shows about 500,000 distinct CDR3 sequences, around 15% of them singletons. This clonotype was recorded a few times. Its antigen is not identified. These data are also associated with another study on T cells in Graves' hyperthyroidism and ophthalmopathy. That study adds: Stable Graves' hyperthyroidism meant no ophthalmopathy progression within 18 months. TCR CDR3 regions were first amplified by RT-PCR with HTBI primers.

Source: peripheral blood mononuclear cells (PBMCs), taken at new diagnosis, from a patient treated with antithyroid drugs. The clonotype comes from a middle-aged man with Graves disease. This chain connects TRBV19 to TRBJ2-2; 10 nucleotides match TRBD1. As DNA, the CDR3 is TGTGCCAGTAGTATAGCCCGGGACAGGGGCCACGGGGAGCTGTTTTTT. This codes for CASSIARDRGHGELFF.